The 25 T cell receptor beta chains in this list originate from one sample, sequenced in a study of blood T cell repertoires in COVID-19. The method was immunoSEQ multiplex PCR; TCRdb's version includes in-frame clones alone and lacks a portion of them. In the table there are roughly 200,000 clones, less than 90% of which are singletons. The source material was peripheral blood. The receptors originated from an older man with acute or convalescent COVID-19.

The rearrangement joins TRBV5-1 to TRBJ1-1; TRBD1 agrees at 9 bases. The CDR3 contains 15 residues. The germline V gene encodes CDR1 SGHRS and CDR2 YFSETQ. The ends lost 4 bases at V and 0 bases at J; junction bases unmatched: 4. CDR3 DNA: TGCGCCAGCAGCCCAGGACAGGGGATGAACACTGAAGCTTTCTTT. Translated: CASSPGQGMNTEAFF.

This sequence joins TRBV5-1 and TRBJ2-2; 12 nucleotides agree with TRBD2. CDR1 and CDR2 from the germline V gene are SGHRS and YFSETQ. CDR3 size: 16 residues. V lost 0 bases and J lost 7; bases outside the gene matches: 4. CDR3 nucleotides: TGCGCCAGCAGCTTGGGACTAGCGGGAGAAATCGGGGAGCTGTTTTTT. This sequence encodes CASSLGLAGEIGELFF.

V gene TRBV7-9 combines with J gene TRBJ2-1; 7 nucleotides line up with TRBD1. The CDR3 spans 13 residues. Germline CDR1 is SEHNR and CDR2 is FQNEAQ (reference sequence). V shed 8 bases, J shed 1 base, and the junction held 2 bases outside the gene matches. Here the CDR3 reads CASQQGSYNEQFF. CDR3 nucleotide sequence: TGTGCCAGCCAACAGGGGTCCTACAATGAGCAGTTCTTC.

The chain links TRBV11-1 to TRBJ2-7, with 8 bases matching TRBD2. This CDR3 comprises 15 residues. V lost 5 bases to trimming and J lost 2 bases; unmatched junction nucleotides: 8. The V gene's germline CDR1 is SGHAT and CDR2 FQDESV (reference sequence). This CDR3 is CASSPGREAPYEQYF. As DNA, the CDR3 is TGTGCCAGCAGCCCCGGGAGGGAGGCCCCCTACGAGCAGTACTTC.

The chain is built from TRBV28 and TRBJ1-5, with D perhaps matching TRBD1 (5 bases). V lost 6 bases and J lost 2, with 14 bases in between. The CDR3 runs to 15 residues. CDR1 MDHEN and CDR2 SYDVKM come from the germline V gene. In nucleotides, the CDR3 is TGTGCCAGCAGCCCCGGGGGGTCCGGCAATCAGCCCCAGCATTTT. It yields the protein CASSPGGSGNQPQHF.

The rearrangement joins TRBV20-1 to TRBJ2-7; D remains ambiguous. Germline lookup yields CDR1 DFQATT and CDR2 SNEGSKA (reference sequence). V gave up 7 bases and J gave up 6 bases, with 13 bases separating them. The CDR3 spans 11 residues. The CDR3 DNA sequence: TGCAGTGTAGGTCCGCCGGGCGAGCAGTACTTC. Encoded protein: CSVGPPGEQYF.

The chain employs TRBV6-2 or TRBV6-3 and TRBJ2-1, with 10 bases aligning to TRBD2. This CDR3 is built from 16 residues. V gave up 0 bases and J gave up 4 bases; unmatched junction bases: 3. The germline V gene encodes CDR1 MNHEY and CDR2 SVGEGT. CDR3 amino acids: CASSYSGLASYNEQFF. CDR3 DNA sequence: TGTGCCAGCAGTTACTCGGGACTAGCGAGTTACAATGAGCAGTTCTTC.

The rearrangement uses TRBV19 and TRBJ1-1; TRBD1 matches 8 bases. The J segment lost 8 bases and the V segment lost 11 bases, leaving 16 bases of the junction unmatched. The CDR3 runs to 14 residues. Germline V lookup: CDR1 LNHDA, CDR2 SQIVND (reference sequence). CDR3: CACDRGTLPGEAFF. The DNA of the CDR3 is TGTGCCTGCGACAGGGGTACTCTCCCTGGGGAAGCTTTCTTT.

V gene TRBV19 combines with J gene TRBJ1-2; possibly TRBD1 for D (5 bases). The germline V gene has CDR1 LNHDA and CDR2 SQIVND (reference sequence). There are 15 residues in the CDR3. Trimming removed 3 bases at V and 2 bases at J, with 13 bases between. CDR3 sequence: CASSISAGINYGYTF. DNA of the CDR3: TGTGCCAGTAGTATTTCGGCAGGGATCAACTATGGCTACACCTTC.

This chain connects TRBV4-2 to TRBJ1-1, with a weak D call TRBD1 (5 bases). V was shortened by 0 bases and J by 0 bases, with 8 bases between the two germline ends. Germline CDR1 LGHNA, CDR2 YNFKEQ. The length of the CDR3 is 15 residues. The CDR3: CASSQDGGMNTEAFF. The CDR3 nucleotides read TGTGCCAGCAGCCAAGACGGGGGGATGAACACTGAAGCTTTCTTT.

The rearrangement uses TRBV3-1 (or the pseudogene TRBV3-2) and TRBJ1-2; no firm D call. V gave up 2 bases and J gave up 4 bases, with 8 bases separating them. This CDR3 spans 13 amino acids. Germline CDR1 reads LGHDT; CDR2 reads YNNKEL (reference sequence). The CDR3 loop reads CASSQLTTYGYTF. The CDR3 region has the DNA TGTGCCAGCAGCCAACTTACAACCTATGGCTACACCTTC.

V is TRBV11-3 and J is TRBJ1-1; perhaps TRBD1 as D (6 bases). Germline V CDR1 and CDR2: SGHNT, YENEEA. V was cut by 3 bases and J by 4 bases, with 18 bases left in between. The CDR3 has 16 amino acids. The CDR3 loop reads CASSLEAGVATTEAFF. CDR3 bases: TGTGCCAGCAGCTTGGAGGCAGGGGTGGCGACCACTGAAGCTTTCTTT.

The rearrangement links TRBV12-5 to TRBJ1-2; 7 bases fit TRBD1. The V and J ends lost 11 bases and 7 bases, in that order; junction bases with no gene match: 13. This CDR3 is 13 amino acids long. Germline CDR1 and CDR2: LGHNT and FRNRAP. The CDR3 sequence: CAGKGQGDGGYTF. The CDR3 DNA reads TGTGCTGGGAAGGGGCAGGGGGATGGTGGCTACACCTTC.

The chain is built from TRBV7-2 and TRBJ2-2; TRBD2 matches 7 bases. The CDR3 sequence is 15 residues long. V shed 8 bases and J 5 bases; nucleotides not matched to a gene: 11. Germline V gene data show CDR1 as SGHTA and CDR2 as FQGNSA. The CDR3 bases are TGTGCCAGCCTCCCGGGGCGGGAGAAAACCGGGGAGCTGTTTTTT. Translation gives CASLPGREKTGELFF. Supplemented by reference TRBV7-2 and TRBJ2-2, the full variable domain reads GAGVSQSPSNKVTEKGKDVELRCDPISGHTALYWYRQSLGQGLEFLIYFQGNSAPDKSGLPSDRFSAERTGGSVSTLTIQRTQQEDSAVYLCASLPGREKTGELFFGEGSRLTVL.

This clone was counted a single time. The rearrangement uses TRBV7-3 and TRBJ2-7; D perhaps matches TRBD1 (5 bases). V lost 5 bases and J 6 bases, leaving 20 bases between the germline ends. The CDR3 extends over 15 amino acids. Germline CDR1 and CDR2: SGHTA and FQGTGA. In nucleotides, the CDR3 is TGTGCCAGCAGCACCAGGGCACTAATTAAGGTCGAGCAGTACTTC. It codes for CASSTRALIKVEQYF. Variable domain in full (rest from reference TRBV7-3 and TRBJ2-7): GAGVSQTPSNKVTEKGKYVELRCDPISGHTALYWYRQSLGQGPEFLIYFQGTGAADDSGLPNDRFFAVRPEGSVSTLKIQRTERGDSAVYLCASSTRALIKVEQYFGPGTRLTVT.

This CDR3 reads CAREKGREYTGELFF. The DNA for the CDR3 is TGTGCCAGGGAGAAGGGCAGGGAATATACCGGGGAGCTGTTTTTT. The chain has TRBV5-3 and TRBJ2-2, with a possible D match to TRBD1 (5 bases). TRBV5-3 is an open reading frame, and its role is uncertain. The CDR3 runs 15 residues. V was trimmed by 8 bases and J by 5 bases, leaving 19 bases between them.

Comments on this clone: Other DNA variants within this sample encode the same CDR3. The CDR3 nucleotides are TGCGCCAGCAGCTTGGACAGCTCCTACAATGAGCAGTTCTTC. Protein product: CASSLDSSYNEQFF. V usage is TRBV5-1 and J usage is TRBJ2-1; D gene ambiguous. Trimming removed 0 bases at V and 0 bases at J, with 4 bases between. Per the germline V gene, CDR1 is SGHRS and CDR2 is YFSETQ. There are 14 residues in the CDR3. Filled out from reference TRBV5-1 and TRBJ2-1, the complete variable domain reads KAGVTQTPRYLIKTRGQQVTLSCSPISGHRSVSWYQQTPGQGLQFLFEYFSETQRNKGNFPGRFSGRQFSNSRSEMNVSTLELGDSALYLCASSLDSSYNEQFFGPGTRLTVL.

The chain couples TRBV7-2 to TRBJ2-7; a weak D match, TRBD1 (5 bases). V was shortened by 6 bases and J by 0 bases, with 12 bases between the two germline ends. Germline lookup yields CDR1 SGHTA and CDR2 FQGNSA. CDR3 length: 14 amino acids. CDR3 sequence (DNA): TGTGCCAGCAGAAGGGGAATGAGCTCCTACGAGCAGTACTTC. This gives the protein CASRRGMSSYEQYF. The variable domain in full, with the rest retrieved from reference TRBV7-2 and TRBJ2-7, is GAGVSQSPSNKVTEKGKDVELRCDPISGHTALYWYRQSLGQGLEFLIYFQGNSAPDKSGLPSDRFSAERTGGSVSTLTIQRTQQEDSAVYLCASRRGMSSYEQYFGPGTRLTVT.

The gene calls are TRBV11-2 and TRBJ2-2; D is possibly TRBD1 (5 bases). Germline CDR1 is SGHAT and CDR2 is FQNNGV. Trimming pared 5 bases from V and 4 bases from J, leaving 11 bases between. The CDR3 contains 14 residues. The CDR3 DNA follows: TGTGCCAGCAGCGAGGACACCACCACCGGGGAGCTGTTTTTT. Its protein product is CASSEDTTTGELFF.

This clone was counted once. This chain uses TRBV9 with TRBJ2-2; 10 nucleotides agree with TRBD2. The CDR3 runs 16 residues. The germline V gene encodes CDR1 SGDLS and CDR2 YYNGEE. V lost 2 bases, J lost 2 bases, and 3 bases stayed unmatched. The CDR3 loop reads CASSVTSGANTGELFF. The CDR3 bases are TGTGCCAGCAGCGTTACTAGCGGGGCAAACACCGGGGAGCTGTTTTTT.

The chain uses TRBV15 and TRBJ2-7; 7 nucleotides match TRBD2. This CDR3 spans 14 amino acids. V was pared by 0 bases and J by 5 bases, with 4 bases of the junction left unmatched. Looked up from germline, CDR1 is LNHNV and CDR2 is YYDKDF (reference sequence). In DNA, the CDR3 is TGTGCCACCAGCAGAGAAGGACTAGTAAACGAGCAGTACTTC. It specifies CATSREGLVNEQYF.

This clone was counted a few times. This chain joins TRBV28 and TRBJ2-1; 10 bases align to TRBD2. CDR3 length: 16 amino acids. The V segment lost 4 bases and the J segment 5 bases; nucleotides outside the gene matches: 8. Germline values: CDR1 MDHEN, CDR2 SYDVKM. CDR3 loop: CASSSTGTSANNEQFF. The CDR3 DNA reads TGTGCCAGCAGTTCAACCGGGACTAGCGCAAACAATGAGCAGTTCTTC.

The J gene is TRBJ2-2, the V gene TRBV7-8; the match to TRBD2 covers 11 bases. This CDR3 has 15 amino acids. After removal of 4 bases from V and 6 bases from J, the junction contained 4 bases not matched to a gene. Germline CDR1 and CDR2: SGHVS and FQNEAQ. This CDR3 is CASSSLAGGAGELFF. The DNA for the CDR3 is TGTGCCAGCAGCTCTCTAGCGGGAGGTGCCGGGGAGCTGTTTTTT.

V usage is TRBV20-1 and J usage is TRBJ2-1, with a possible D match to TRBD1 (8 bases). Trimming left V 3 bases short and J 6 bases short, with 18 bases between. CDR1 and CDR2 (germline): DFQATT, SNEGSKA (reference sequence). CDR3 length equals 15 residues. CDR3 bases: TGCAGTGCTAGTAGGGGGGGGACAGGCCGCAATGAGCAGTTCTTC. Its protein is CSASRGGTGRNEQFF.

The chain recombines TRBV28 with TRBJ1-1; 7 bases are shared with TRBD1. Germline CDR1 is MDHEN and CDR2 is SYDVKM. V was pared by 8 bases and J by 0 bases, with 3 bases of the junction left unmatched. CDR3 length: 13 residues. The CDR3 is CASLGTVNTEAFF. The CDR3 DNA follows: TGTGCCAGCTTGGGGACAGTGAACACTGAAGCTTTCTTT. Looking up the rest from reference TRBV28 and TRBJ1-1 gives the full variable domain: DVKVTQSSRYLVKRTGEKVFLECVQDMDHENMFWYRQDPGLGLRLIYFSYDVKMKEKGDIPEGYSVSREKKERFSLILESASTNQTSMYLCASLGTVNTEAFFGQGTRLTVV.